A single sample gave rise to the 14 T cell receptor beta chains below, sequenced in a study of blood T cell repertoires in COVID-19. Profiling relied on immunoSEQ multiplex PCR, and the TCRdb table lists in-frame clones only, not all of them. The repertoire consists of under 300,000 clones, with roughly 88% occurring once and the leading ten covering roughly 1.4%. The sequencing input was peripheral blood. These receptors all stem from a woman in her thirties or forties who had recovered from COVID-19.

The rearrangement uses TRBV18 and TRBJ2-1; 9 bases align to TRBD1. Per the germline V gene, CDR1 is KGHSH and CDR2 is LQKENI. CDR3 length: 16 residues. Trimming at V came to 3 bases and at J to 9 bases, leaving 12 bases not matched to a gene. The CDR3 nucleotides are TGTGCCAGCTCACCTGGACCGGGACAGGGTAATAGTGAGCAGTTCTTC. Translated, it gives CASSPGPGQGNSEQFF.

CDR3 sequence: CASSYLSQDNEKLFF. DNA for the CDR3: TGTGCCAGCAGTTACCTTAGTCAGGATAATGAAAAACTGTTTTTT. The chain joins TRBV6-5 to TRBJ1-4; no firm D call. Germline CDR1 reads MNHEY; CDR2 reads SVGAGI. CDR3 length: 15 residues. V lost 2 bases and J 4 bases, leaving 11 bases between the germline ends.

J is TRBJ1-1 and V is TRBV27, with 9 bases that match TRBD1. Losses at the gene ends were 10 bases for V and 11 bases for J; bases not matched to a gene: 5. The CDR3 sequence is 10 residues long. Germline V gene lookup returns CDR1 MNHEY and CDR2 SMNVEV (reference sequence). The CDR3 sequence is CAIWTGEAFF. The CDR3 DNA reads TGTGCCATCTGGACAGGGGAGGCTTTCTTT.

J is TRBJ2-1 and V is TRBV10-2; D possibly corresponds to TRBD2 (6 bases). V was pared by 3 bases and J by 0 bases, with 12 bases between. CDR1 WSHSY and CDR2 SAAADI come from the germline V gene. This CDR3 contains 16 residues. The CDR3 DNA reads as TGCGCCAGCAGTGACCTGCGGGGTTCCTCCTACAATGAGCAGTTCTTC. This encodes CASSDLRGSSYNEQFF.

The chain carries TRBV15 and TRBJ1-6; 8 bases align to TRBD1. CDR3 length equals 17 residues. Losses at the gene ends were 1 base for V and 7 bases for J; bases not matched to a gene: 9. Germline CDR1 LNHNV, CDR2 YYDKDF (reference sequence). CDR3 sequence (DNA): TGTGCCACCAGCAGAGGGCCCCGACAGGGGACAAATTCACCCCTCCACTTT. Its protein product is CATSRGPRQGTNSPLHF.

The chain couples TRBV4-2 to TRBJ2-1; 8 bases fit TRBD2. Germline V gene lookup returns CDR1 LGHNA and CDR2 YNFKEQ. V shed 4 bases and J 1 base; nucleotides not matched to a gene: 9. The CDR3 is made up of 17 amino acids. The DNA for the CDR3 is TGTGCCAGCAGCCTACCTAGCGGGTCAGGATCCTACAATGAGCAGTTCTTC. It translates to CASSLPSGSGSYNEQFF.

This clone was counted a single time. The V call is TRBV7-2, the J call TRBJ1-5; D ambiguous. V was cut by 5 bases and J by 2 bases, with 19 bases left in between. The CDR3 runs 17 residues. The germline V gene encodes CDR1 SGHTA and CDR2 FQGNSA. CDR3 in amino acids: CASSQPPAAIGNQPQHF. CDR3 DNA: TGTGCCAGCAGCCAACCGCCGGCAGCGATTGGCAATCAGCCCCAGCATTTT.

V is TRBV10-3 and J is TRBJ2-5; D is unclear. CDR1 is ENHRY, CDR2 SYGVKD, per germline. The V end lost 4 bases, the J end lost 2 bases, and 5 bases lay between the germline ends. This CDR3 has 12 amino acids. The CDR3 spells CAISGNQETQYF. DNA of the CDR3: TGTGCCATCAGTGGTAATCAAGAGACCCAGTACTTC.

The J gene is TRBJ2-5, the V gene TRBV7-8, with TRBD2 identical over 10 bases. In germline, CDR1 is SGHVS, CDR2 FQNEAQ. CDR3 length: 17 amino acids. With 4 bases clipped from V and 1 base from J, the junction kept 9 bases outside the gene matches. The CDR3 loop reads CASSYQSGGGSQETQYF. The CDR3, as DNA: TGTGCCAGCAGCTACCAGAGCGGGGGGGGCTCCCAAGAGACCCAGTACTTC.

The rearrangement links TRBV28 to TRBJ1-6; D perhaps matches TRBD1 (5 bases). Looked up from germline, CDR1 is MDHEN and CDR2 is SYDVKM. V lost 5 bases to trimming and J lost 6 bases, with 14 bases between them. CDR3 size: 15 residues. This CDR3 reads CASSNSRGSNSPLHF. CDR3 nucleotide sequence: TGTGCCAGCAGTAACAGCCGGGGGTCTAATTCACCCCTCCACTTT. The full variable domain, completed using reference TRBV28 and TRBJ1-6, is DVKVTQSSRYLVKRTGEKVFLECVQDMDHENMFWYRQDPGLGLRLIYFSYDVKMKEKGDIPEGYSVSREKKERFSLILESASTNQTSMYLCASSNSRGSNSPLHFGNGTRLTVT.

This clone was observed many times. The chain has TRBV7-9 and TRBJ1-1; no clear D. Trimming cost V 2 bases and J 3 bases, with 10 bases left between them. The V gene's germline CDR1 is SEHNR and CDR2 FQNEAQ (reference sequence). CDR3 length: 14 residues. The CDR3 sequence is CASSLPRGYTEAFF. The DNA for the CDR3 is TGTGCCAGCAGCTTACCCAGAGGGTACACTGAAGCTTTCTTT.

V and J are TRBV19 and TRBJ1-1; TRBD1 is a possible D gene (5 bases). V was pared by 3 bases and J by 7 bases, with 15 bases between. The CDR3 length is 14 residues. Germline-derived CDR1 and CDR2 are LNHDA and SQIVND (reference sequence). As DNA, the CDR3 is TGTGCCAGTAGTATTGGCAGGGTAAATAATGAAGCTTTCTTT. Translation: CASSIGRVNNEAFF.

The V and J genes are TRBV3-1 (or the pseudogene TRBV3-2) and TRBJ2-5; D is unresolved. Germline CDR1 is LGHDT and CDR2 is YNNKEL (reference sequence). The CDR3 totals 12 residues. V was clipped by 1 base and J by 5 bases, with 5 bases between them. The CDR3 nucleotides are TGTGCCAGCAGCCAAGTAGCTGAGACCCAGTACTTC. This gives the protein CASSQVAETQYF.

This clone was recorded once. The chain employs TRBV29-1 and TRBJ1-1; D gene uncertain. CDR3 length equals 11 residues. V shed 5 bases and J shed 6 bases, with 10 bases lying between them. The germline gives CDR1 SQVTM, CDR2 ANQGSEA. The chain's CDR3 is CSVPREPEAFF. CDR3 DNA: TGCAGCGTTCCCCGGGAACCTGAAGCTTTCTTT.